This passage covers 16 T cell receptor beta chains from one sample sequenced in a study of cytomegalovirus exposure and HLA in healthy donors. Use of 60 Vbeta and 13 Jbeta primers characterized the PCR. TCRdb's table, derived via immunoSEQ multiplex PCR, lists solely in-frame clones and lacks some. The table shows roughly 190,000 clones, with around 77% occurring only once. Sequenced material: PBMCs. The receptors were gathered from a woman aged 25 to 45 in good health and CMV-seropositive.

J is TRBJ2-4 and V is TRBV5-4; 10 nucleotides line up with TRBD1. Trimming cost V 3 bases and J 1 base; bases outside gene matches: 7. The CDR3 has 17 residues. The germline V gene encodes CDR1 SGHNT and CDR2 YYREEE (reference sequence). As DNA, the CDR3 is TGTGCCAGCAGCTCCGGGACAGGGGTTTTCGCCAAAAACATTCAGTACTTC. Amino acid sequence: CASSSGTGVFAKNIQYF.

This chain connects TRBV7-6 to TRBJ1-5; TRBD1 is a possible D gene (6 bases). V shed 0 bases and J shed 7 bases, with 22 bases lying between them. The CDR3 is 18 amino acids. Germline V gives CDR1 SGHVS, CDR2 FNYEAQ. The CDR3 DNA reads TGTGCCAGCAGCTTAGCGGTGGCAAACCTACAGGGACGACAGCCCCAGCATTTT. It is translated as CASSLAVANLQGRQPQHF.

The chain combines TRBV7-6 with TRBJ2-3; D might be TRBD2 (6 bases). The germline V gene has CDR1 SGHVS and CDR2 FNYEAQ. The CDR3 covers 14 residues. Trimming cost V 5 bases and J 2 bases, with 11 bases left between them. CDR3 sequence reads: CASSQAGFTDTQYF. The CDR3 bases are TGTGCCAGCAGCCAAGCGGGCTTCACAGATACGCAGTATTTT. The whole variable domain, remainder taken from reference TRBV7-6 and TRBJ2-3, is GAGVSQSPRYKVTKRGQDVALRCDPISGHVSLYWYRQALGQGPEFLTYFNYEAQQDKSGLPNDRFSAERPEGSISTLTIQRTEQRDSAMYRCASSQAGFTDTQYFGPGTRLTVL.

The chain joins TRBV7-6 to TRBJ2-7; no definite D call. Germline CDR1 is SGHVS and CDR2 is FNYEAQ. The CDR3 consists of 12 residues. V lost 4 bases and J lost 7, with 11 bases in between. This CDR3 reads CASSSLYQEQYF. In nucleotides, the CDR3 is TGTGCCAGCAGCTCCCTGTACCAGGAGCAGTACTTC.

This chain uses TRBV7-9 with TRBJ2-5, with 11 nucleotides matching TRBD2. CDR1 and CDR2 (germline): SEHNR, FQNEAQ (reference sequence). The CDR3 length is 15 residues. The ends lost 5 bases at V and 5 bases at J; junction bases unmatched: 7. CDR3 nucleotide sequence: TGTGCCAGCAGCCCTGTTGTAGCGGGAGGGGAGACCCAGTACTTC. Its translation is CASSPVVAGGETQYF.

This clone was counted between two and nine times. J is TRBJ2-1 and V is TRBV5-6, with D possibly being TRBD2 (5 bases). CDR1 is SGHDT, CDR2 YYEEEE, per germline. The CDR3 loop spans 16 amino acids. Trimming shortened V by 1 base and J by 5 bases, and 16 bases separated the two germline ends. CDR3 protein: CASSLRLLVGDNEQFF. Here the CDR3 DNA reads TGTGCCAGCAGCTTGCGACTATTGGTCGGGGACAATGAGCAGTTCTTC.

This clone has only a few counts. This chain joins TRBV4-3 and TRBJ1-1; TRBD1 is a possible D gene (5 bases). Germline V gene sequence: CDR1 LGHNA, CDR2 YSLEER. The CDR3 length is 15 residues. V dropped 6 bases and J dropped 2 bases, with 16 bases sitting between them. This CDR3 reads CASRQGLLGNTEAFF. DNA of the CDR3: TGCGCCAGCAGGCAGGGTTTGTTGGGAAACACTGAAGCTTTCTTT.

This clone appeared a few times. V is TRBV6-5 and J is TRBJ2-3; 8 bases line up with TRBD2. The CDR3 is 15 residues long. Losses at the gene ends were 6 bases for V and 0 bases for J; bases not matched to a gene: 5. CDR1 is MNHEY and CDR2 is SVGAGI in the germline V gene. In DNA, the CDR3 is TGTGCCAGCAGCCAGACTAGCGACAGCACAGATACGCAGTATTTT. Translated: CASSQTSDSTDTQYF.

The chain employs TRBV5-1 and TRBJ1-1; 8 bases align to TRBD1. Germline V lookup: CDR1 SGHRS, CDR2 YFSETQ. The CDR3 has 14 amino acids. V shed 4 bases, J shed 8 bases, and the junction held 10 bases outside the gene matches. CDR3: CASSPQGASEEAFF. CDR3 DNA: TGCGCCAGCAGCCCCCAGGGGGCCTCAGAAGAAGCTTTCTTT.

This clone was found many times. The rearrangement uses TRBV25-1 and TRBJ2-7; D is unclear. This CDR3 region has 13 residues. V lost 1 base to trimming and J lost 3 bases, with 7 bases between them. The germline CDR1 and CDR2 sequences are MGHDK and SYGVNS. CDR3 sequence: CASSESVNYEQYF. The CDR3 DNA follows: TGTGCCAGCAGTGAATCAGTTAACTACGAGCAGTACTTC.

The rearrangement uses TRBV9 and TRBJ2-1, with 8 bases aligning to TRBD2. J lost 4 bases, V lost 7 bases, and 4 bases had no gene match. The germline V gene encodes CDR1 SGDLS and CDR2 YYNGEE. This CDR3 comprises 13 residues. The chain's CDR3 is CASSGGGYNEQFF. CDR3 DNA: TGTGCCAGCTCTGGCGGGGGGTACAATGAGCAGTTCTTC.

This clone was counted a few times. The chain links TRBV9 to TRBJ2-1; 13 bases agree with TRBD2. This CDR3 spans 17 amino acids. The germline V gene has CDR1 SGDLS and CDR2 YYNGEE. V lost 3 bases to trimming and J lost 0 bases; unmatched junction nucleotides: 3. The CDR3 region is CASSEGLAGFSYNEQFF. The CDR3 nucleotides read TGTGCCAGCAGCGAGGGACTAGCGGGGTTCTCCTACAATGAGCAGTTCTTC.

A word on this clone: This same CDR3 is encoded by further DNA sequences in the sample. The rearrangement joins TRBV5-1 to TRBJ1-1, with unresolved D. Germline assignment: CDR1 SGHRS and CDR2 YFSETQ. This CDR3 is 14 amino acids long. V was trimmed by 1 base and J by 2 bases, leaving 9 bases between them. CDR3 in DNA: TGCGCCAGCAGCTTGAAGCGGGGTAACACTGAAGCTTTCTTT. Translating it yields CASSLKRGNTEAFF.

V usage is TRBV7-6 and J usage is TRBJ2-2; 13 bases agree with TRBD2. Germline V CDR1 and CDR2: SGHVS, FNYEAQ. This CDR3 spans 18 amino acids. The junction had 9 bases not matched to a gene; V was cut back by 6 bases and J by 2 bases. CDR3 sequence reads: CASRRTGTSGTNTGELFF. The CDR3 bases are TGTGCCAGCAGGCGAACCGGGACTAGCGGGACCAACACCGGGGAGCTGTTTTTT.

V and J are TRBV4-3 and TRBJ1-4; TRBD1 matches at 7 bases. CDR1 LGHNA and CDR2 YSLEER come from the germline V gene. This CDR3 contains 16 residues. The V segment lost 2 bases and the J segment 11 bases; nucleotides outside the gene matches: 14. The CDR3 spells CASSQPQGGTKGKLFF. CDR3 nucleotides: TGCGCCAGCAGCCAACCCCAGGGGGGAACAAAAGGGAAACTGTTTTTT.

The chain joins TRBV29-1 to TRBJ1-2; tentative D call: TRBD1 (5 bases). CDR3 size: 12 residues. V shed 6 bases and J shed 4 bases, with 12 bases lying between them. The V gene's germline CDR1 is SQVTM and CDR2 ANQGSEA. The CDR3: CSVIDSLYGYTF. The CDR3 nucleotides are TGCAGCGTGATCGACAGCCTCTATGGCTACACCTTC.